These 5 T cell receptor beta chains were sequenced from one sample in a study of T cell responses to AZD1222 COVID-19 vaccine (dated by TCRdb to 2020 to 2023). Library creation used the immunoSEQ multiplex PCR assay. Held by TCRdb, this immuneACCESS table contains in-frame sequences only and omits some clones. Under half of the omission traces to an unresolved V gene where checked; the cause of the rest is unknown. Present in this sample are around 150,000 clones, 90% to 95% of which were seen just once. Around 2.3% of the sample is held by the ten biggest clonotypes. The time point label for this specimen denotes: baseline before first vaccination. Sequencing used peripheral blood, obtained on day 0 of AZD1222 vaccination. Receptor source: an adult in good health.

The rearrangement joins TRBV3-1 (or the pseudogene TRBV3-2) to TRBJ1-1; maybe TRBD1 (5 bases). The CDR3 runs 14 residues. Germline CDR1 and CDR2: LGHDT and YNNKEL (reference sequence). Trimming pared 2 bases from V and 5 bases from J, leaving 12 bases between. The CDR3 is CASSQPQGRTEAFF. The CDR3 region has the DNA TGTGCCAGCAGCCAACCTCAGGGTAGGACTGAAGCTTTCTTT.

In its sample, this clone was seen once. The rearrangement uses TRBV12-3 or TRBV12-4 and TRBJ1-1; possibly TRBD1 for D (5 bases). The CDR3 covers 13 residues. Trimming took 2 bases from V and 4 from J, leaving 8 bases between them. In nucleotides, the CDR3 is TGTGCCAGCAGTTTACAGGGTAGCACTGAAGCTTTCTTT. Translating it yields CASSLQGSTEAFF.

The chain carries TRBV20-1 and TRBJ1-1, with TRBD1 as a possible D gene (6 bases). Germline-derived CDR1 and CDR2 are DFQATT and SNEGSKA (reference sequence). This CDR3 contains 12 residues. The V end lost 3 bases, the J end lost 12 bases, and 17 bases lay between the germline ends. CDR3: CSASGGQPESFF. The CDR3 DNA is TGCAGTGCTAGTGGGGGACAACCCGAATCTTTCTTT.

This chain connects TRBV30 to TRBJ2-1, with D uncertain. CDR1 and CDR2 from the germline V gene are GTSNPN and SVGIG (reference sequence). Trimming shortened V by 2 bases and J by 5 bases, and 4 bases separated the two germline ends. The CDR3 covers 11 residues. CDR3 amino acids: CAWSIDNEQFF. For the CDR3, the DNA is TGTGCCTGGAGTATTGACAATGAGCAGTTCTTC.

The chain recombines TRBV7-9 with TRBJ1-1; 8 nucleotides match TRBD1. The CDR3 contains 13 residues. CDR1 and CDR2 from the germline V gene are SEHNR and FQNEAQ (reference sequence). V shed 5 bases, J shed 6 bases, and the junction held 5 bases outside the gene matches. This CDR3 is CASSQQGDPEAFF. The DNA of the CDR3 is TGTGCCAGCAGCCAACAGGGGGATCCTGAAGCTTTCTTT.